The T cell receptor (beta chain) described here comes from a study of breast tumors, draining lymph nodes, adjacent tissues. TCRdb processed the multiplex PCR reads anew with MiXCR; each CDR3 protein has one entry. The sample records 200,000 to 300,000 distinct CDR3 sequences, 30% being singletons. Axillary draining lymph nodes of breast cancer patients supplied the node samples. Material for sequencing was axillary lymph node tissue. The receptor was isolated from a female donor with breast cancer. Some clones in this sample may be carry-over from other donors' samples.

The CDR3 here is CAWSPGTEFSIPFF. The CDR3 region has the DNA TGTGCCTGGAGCCCCGGGACAGAGTTTTCCATCCCGTTCTTC. The rearrangement uses TRBV30 and TRBJ2-1, with TRBD1 identical over 7 bases. Losses at the gene ends were 3 bases for V and 15 bases for J; bases not matched to a gene: 17. The germline CDR1 and CDR2 sequences are GTSNPN and SVGIG (reference sequence). The CDR3 length is 14 residues.